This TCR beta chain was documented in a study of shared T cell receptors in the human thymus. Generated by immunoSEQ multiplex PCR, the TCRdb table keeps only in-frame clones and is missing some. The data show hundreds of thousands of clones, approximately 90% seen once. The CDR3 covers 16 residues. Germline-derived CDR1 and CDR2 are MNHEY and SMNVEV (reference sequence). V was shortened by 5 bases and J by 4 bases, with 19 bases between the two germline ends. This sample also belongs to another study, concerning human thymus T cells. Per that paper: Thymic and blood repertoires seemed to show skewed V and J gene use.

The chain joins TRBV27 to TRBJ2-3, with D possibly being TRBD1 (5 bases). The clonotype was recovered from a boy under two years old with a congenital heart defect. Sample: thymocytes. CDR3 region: CASSTLPGKAPDTQYF. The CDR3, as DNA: TGTGCCAGCAGTACCCTGCCAGGGAAGGCCCCAGATACGCAGTATTTT.